This T cell receptor delta chain was sequenced during a study of γδ T cells in repeated Plasmodium falciparum infection. Study-level information: The natural-infection arm compared Malian children under seasonal malaria with matched Australian children. Samples were taken at baseline, before some infections, and 21 days after each. Donors had four controlled P. falciparum NF54 infections over 644 days.

This clone was picked up a small number of times. TCRdb's protein, taken from a much larger clone, differs from this DNA's translation at residue 5, likely owing to a read error; the protein displayed comes from the DNA. TCRdb re-processed the multiplex PCR reads using CATT. The table has 90,000 to 95,000 delta-chain clones, 0.75% to 1% seen once; the top ten hold more than 9%. The TCR comes from a pool of human donors (malaria-infected and uninfected, not separated). The sequenced material came from gamma-delta T cells from blood.

The CDR3 reads CALGRHLRGGYEYTDKLIF. CDR3 sequence (DNA): TGTGCTCTTGGGAGACATCTACGGGGGGGATACGAGTACACCGATAAACTCATCTTT. The rearrangement uses TRDV1 and TRDJ1, with 10 bases matching TRDD3. Assignment of the J gene here rests on matching the DNA to germline, because TCRdb gives none. The CDR3 contains 19 residues. Trimming at V came to 5 bases and at J to 0 bases, leaving 15 bases not matched to a gene. CDR1 is TSWWSYY, CDR2 QGS, per germline.